Here is one T cell receptor beta chain with its context. The record originates from a study of sequential checkpoint blockade in melanoma. Sample treatment: randomized to nivolumab then ipilimumab (arm A) or the reverse (arm B). Sorted cells were live CD3+CD8+, lacking CD19 and CD56, from PBMCs. The germline CDR1 and CDR2 sequences are MNHNY and SVGAGI (reference sequence). This CDR3 contains 15 residues. Trimming cost V 2 bases and J 2 bases; bases outside gene matches: 3. Libraries were prepared by immunoSEQ multiplex PCR; TCRdb keeps only in-frame clonotypes and omits some of them. The sample contains roughly 11,000 clones, 70% to 80% of which appear only once.

The sequence came from a human donor with melanoma. This chain connects TRBV6-6 to TRBJ2-3; 8 bases are a match to TRBD1. The sequencing used CD8+ T cells sorted from blood (inferred from file names), collected from a patient given nivolumab and ipilimumab in sequence. Here the CDR3 reads CASSYTGGVTDTQYF. CDR3 sequence (DNA): TGTGCCAGCAGTTACACAGGGGGAGTCACAGATACGCAGTATTTT.